This TCR beta chain appears in the sequencing data of a study of ipilimumab plus nivolumab after autologous stem cell transplantation (dated by TCRdb to the early 2020s). Broadly, across the study: The median number of doses that trial patients received was a few for ipilimumab and about 8 for nivolumab. The DLBCL cohort included primary refractory and relapsed disease, with 18-month progression-free survival of around 88% and 27% respectively. Patients with high-risk diffuse large B cell lymphoma, mature T cell lymphoma, or multiple myeloma undergoing autologous transplant were enrolled in the trial. Thirty-five patients made up the trial's intent-to-treat population.

Spanning cysteine to phenylalanine, the CDR3 consists of 12 amino acids. The CDR3 DNA has 36 bases and is translated from base 1. A distance of 2 bases separates the germline ends of V and J, which lose 0 bases and 4 bases respectively. Reading the germline V gene gives CDR1 SGDLS and CDR2 YYNGEE. With respect to this clone: It lacks a known antigen. Qualities for individual bases were not recorded, and no much larger clone is one base off.

Ipilimumab was given at 1 mg/kg intravenously on day 1 of selected weeks, and checkpoint therapy started 14 to 28 days after autologous transplant. Nivolumab was administered at 3 mg/kg intravenously on day 1 of weeks 1, 4, 7, 10, and every two weeks through week 26. This Phase Ib clinical trial tested ipilimumab plus nivolumab, a combined checkpoint inhibition, as consolidation after autologous stem cell transplantation. Overall study results and their limits: The authors concluded that combined checkpoint inhibition appeared tolerable when used as consolidation after transplant. According to the authors, a biologic rationale for studying the approach further came from T cell receptor repertoire, regulatory T cell phenotype and gut microbiota profiles.

The receptor library was made with the immunoSEQ multiplex PCR assay. TCRdb re-hosts the immuneACCESS table, in-frame sequences only. Its copies lack some clones; in the studies checked, an unresolved V gene accounts for under half of them, and the cause for the rest is not known. Counted in this sample were around 13,000 clones; roughly 72% of them appeared once. The top ten clonotypes cover approximately 17% of the sample. The sample consisted of PBMCs, taken in a trial of ipilimumab plus nivolumab as post-transplant consolidation. The TCR comes from a male donor with diffuse large B-cell lymphoma. The chain employs TRBV9 and TRBJ1-3; the D gene identity is not certain. The CDR3 corresponds to CASSVGGNTIYF. In nucleotides, the sequence is TGTGCCAGCAGCGTAGGAGGAAACACCATATATTTT.